The rows below give T cell receptor beta chains drawn from one sample of a study of cytomegalovirus exposure and HLA in healthy donors. Sequencing was performed with immunoSEQ multiplex PCR; in TCRdb, only in-frame clones are kept and a portion is missing. The sample holds some 130,000 clones; about 80% are singletons and the top ten take roughly 27%. Sequencing input: PBMCs. All receptors derive from a man younger than 40 in good health and CMV-seropositive. Both conserved end residues are part of each CDR3. A D gene is named only where the DNA matches it firmly. Clone size is shown for a subset of rows, as once, few, many or a class of expanded clone.

d_call,clone_size,j_call,v_call,cdr3_length,cdr3_aa,cdr3_nt
TRBD2,-,TRBJ2-5,TRBV7-3,14,CASSPGLAWETQYF,TGTGCCAGCAGCCCAGGACTAGCCTGGGAGACCCAGTACTTC
TRBD2,-,TRBJ2-1,TRBV11-2,13,CASSSGLASEQFF,TGTGCCAGCAGCTCGGGACTAGCAAGCGAGCAGTTCTTC
TRBD1,-,TRBJ2-3,TRBV5-6,15,CASSLGTGTTDTQYF,TGTGCCAGCAGCTTGGGGACAGGGACCACAGATACGCAGTATTTT
TRBD1,-,TRBJ1-6,TRBV2,14,CASSQGAANSPLHF,TGTGCCAGCTCCCAGGGGGCGGCGAATTCACCCCTCCACTTT
TRBD1,few,TRBJ1-1,TRBV29-1,11,CSVDRGQEAFF,TGCAGCGTTGATAGGGGACAGGAAGCTTTCTTT
TRBD2,-,TRBJ2-3,TRBV9,15,CASRSSGGMADTQYF,TGTGCCAGCCGCTCTAGCGGGGGGATGGCAGATACGCAGTATTTT
TRBD1,-,TRBJ2-5,TRBV2,15,CASSPDRGREETQYF,TGTGCCAGCAGTCCTGACAGGGGAAGAGAAGAGACCCAGTACTTC
TRBD1,-,TRBJ1-2,TRBV6-6,14,CASSDRGMGYGYTF,TGTGCCAGTTCCGACAGGGGGATGGGCTATGGCTACACCTTC
-,-,TRBJ1-1,TRBV18,14,CASSGTEVSTEAFF,TGTGCCAGCTCCGGAACGGAGGTAAGCACTGAAGCTTTCTTT
TRBD1,few,TRBJ1-1,TRBV2,14,CASSEDRYSTEAFF,TGTGCCAGCAGCGAGGACAGGTATTCGACTGAAGCTTTCTTT
-,-,TRBJ2-3,TRBV18,14,CASSPFQSTDTQYF,TGTGCCAGCTCACCGTTTCAGAGCACAGATACGCAGTATTTT
TRBD1,-,TRBJ2-7,TRBV7-8,14,CASSPPGTGYEQYF,TGTGCCAGCAGCCCCCCGGGGACAGGGTACGAGCAGTACTTC
TRBD2,-,TRBJ2-3,TRBV7-2,18,CASSPGTSGGASTDTQYF,TGTGCCAGCAGCCCAGGGACTAGCGGGGGGGCTAGCACAGATACGCAGTATTTT
-,once,TRBJ2-7,TRBV4-1,13,CASSQDTSYEQYF,TGCGCCAGCAGCCAAGACACATCCTACGAGCAGTACTTC
TRBD1,-,TRBJ2-7,TRBV5-1,14,CASTDRSDSYEQYF,TGCGCCAGCACGGACAGGTCCGACTCCTACGAGCAGTACTTC
TRBD1,-,TRBJ1-1,TRBV11-2,14,CASSLGGGNTEAFF,TGTGCCAGCAGCTTAGGAGGGGGCAACACTGAAGCTTTCTTT